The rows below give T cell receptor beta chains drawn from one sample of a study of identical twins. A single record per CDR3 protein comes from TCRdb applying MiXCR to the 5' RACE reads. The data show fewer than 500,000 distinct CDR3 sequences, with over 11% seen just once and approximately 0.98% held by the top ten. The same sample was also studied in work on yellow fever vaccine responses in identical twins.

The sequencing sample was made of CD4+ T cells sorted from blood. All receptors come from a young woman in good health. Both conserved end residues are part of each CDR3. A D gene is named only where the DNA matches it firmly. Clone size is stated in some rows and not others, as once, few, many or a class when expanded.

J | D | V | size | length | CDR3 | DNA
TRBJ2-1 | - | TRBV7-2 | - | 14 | CASSFGDVASEQFF | TGTGCCAGCAGCTTTGGAGACGTAGCGTCCGAGCAGTTCTTC
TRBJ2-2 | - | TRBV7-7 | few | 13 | CASKTGNTGELFF | TGTGCTAGTAAGACAGGGAACACCGGGGAGCTGTTTTTT
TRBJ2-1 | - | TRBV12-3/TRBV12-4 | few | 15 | CASSRAPSSYNEQFF | TGTGCCAGCAGTAGGGCGCCTAGCTCCTACAATGAGCAGTTCTTC
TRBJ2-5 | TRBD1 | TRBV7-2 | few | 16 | CASRPKTGTVGETQYF | TGTGCCAGCAGGCCGAAGACAGGGACCGTCGGAGAGACCCAGTACTTC
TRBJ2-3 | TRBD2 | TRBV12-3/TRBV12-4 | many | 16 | CASSSPLAGGRDTQYF | TGTGCCAGCAGTTCCCCACTAGCGGGGGGACGGGATACGCAGTATTTT
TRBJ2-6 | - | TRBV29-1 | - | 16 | CSARVPGSSGANVLTF | TGCAGCGCCCGAGTCCCCGGAAGCTCTGGGGCCAACGTCCTGACTTTC
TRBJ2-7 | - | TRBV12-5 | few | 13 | CASVCPGRAFRYF | TGTGCTAGTGTCTGCCCTGGCAGGGCGTTTAGGTACTTC
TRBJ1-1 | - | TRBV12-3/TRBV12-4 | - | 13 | CASDRTLNTEAFF | TGTGCCAGCGACAGGACACTGAACACTGAAGCTTTCTTT
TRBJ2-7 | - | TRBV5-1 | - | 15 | CASSLVPGRFNEQYF | TGCGCCAGCAGCCTCGTCCCAGGGAGGTTCAACGAGCAGTACTTC
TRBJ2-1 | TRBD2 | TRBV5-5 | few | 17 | CASLLVGTSGSYNEQFF | TGTGCCAGCCTACTAGTGGGGACTAGCGGGAGTTACAATGAGCAGTTCTTC
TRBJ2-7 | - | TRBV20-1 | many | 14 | CSAELTGLSYEQYF | TGCAGTGCCGAACTGACGGGACTCTCCTACGAGCAGTACTTC
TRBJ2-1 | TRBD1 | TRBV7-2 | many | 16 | CASSSTGTGVGNEQFF | TGTGCCAGCAGCTCTACTGGGACAGGGGTTGGGAATGAGCAGTTCTTC
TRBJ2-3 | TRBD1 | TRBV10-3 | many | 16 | CAISESSRTGSDTQYF | TGTGCCATCAGTGAGTCGAGTAGGACAGGGTCAGATACGCAGTATTTT
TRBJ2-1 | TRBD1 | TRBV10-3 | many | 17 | CAISELGQGSSYNEQFF | TGTGCCATCAGTGAGCTGGGACAGGGGAGCTCCTACAATGAGCAGTTCTTC
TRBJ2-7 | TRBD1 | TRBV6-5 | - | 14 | CASSYRTGRGEQYF | TGTGCCAGCAGTTACCGGACAGGCCGGGGCGAGCAGTACTTC
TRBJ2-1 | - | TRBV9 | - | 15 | CASSVFSGDNNEQFF | TGTGCCAGCAGCGTATTTAGCGGCGACAACAATGAGCAGTTCTTC
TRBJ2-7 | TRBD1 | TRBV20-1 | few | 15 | CSARGPGQGAYEQYF | TGCAGTGCTAGAGGGCCGGGACAGGGAGCCTACGAGCAGTACTTC
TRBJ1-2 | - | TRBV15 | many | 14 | CATSNPGKPYGYTF | TGTGCCACCAGCAACCCGGGGAAGCCCTATGGCTACACCTTC
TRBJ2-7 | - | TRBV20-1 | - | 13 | CSATGRDRYEQYF | TGCAGTGCTACCGGGAGAGACCGCTACGAGCAGTACTTC
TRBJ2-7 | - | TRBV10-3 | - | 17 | CAISDSRSAGGRYEQYF | TGTGCCATCAGTGATTCGCGATCGGCAGGGGGGAGGTACGAGCAGTACTTC
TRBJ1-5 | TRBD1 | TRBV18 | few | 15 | CASSPAGQGNQPQHF | TGTGCCAGCTCACCCGCGGGACAGGGGAATCAGCCCCAGCATTTT
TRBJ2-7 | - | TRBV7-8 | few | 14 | CASSLAGFDYEQYF | TGTGCCAGCAGCTTAGCGGGATTCGACTACGAGCAGTACTTC
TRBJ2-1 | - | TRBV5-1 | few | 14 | CASSLAGGPSEQFF | TGCGCCAGCAGCTTGGCTGGGGGTCCCAGTGAGCAGTTCTTC
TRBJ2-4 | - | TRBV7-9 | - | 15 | CASSQQGWGKNIQYF | TGTGCCAGCAGCCAACAGGGTTGGGGCAAAAACATTCAGTACTTC
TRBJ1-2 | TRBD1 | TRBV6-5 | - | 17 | CASSYIATGTVNYGYTF | TGTGCCAGCAGTTACATCGCCACCGGGACAGTCAACTATGGCTACACCTTC
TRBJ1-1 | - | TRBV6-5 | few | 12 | CASSYSKGEAFF | TGTGCCAGCAGTTACTCGAAGGGTGAAGCTTTCTTT
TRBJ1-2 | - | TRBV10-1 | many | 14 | CASSESPGSKGYTF | TGCGCCAGCAGTGAATCTCCGGGATCGAAAGGCTACACCTTC
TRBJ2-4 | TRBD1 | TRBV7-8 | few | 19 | CASSARGGQGTVAKNIQYF | TGTGCCAGCAGCGCAAGAGGCGGACAGGGAACGGTAGCCAAAAACATTCAGTACTTC
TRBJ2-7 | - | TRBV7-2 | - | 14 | CASSRGGYSYGQYF | TGTGCCAGCAGCAGAGGTGGTTACTCCTACGGGCAGTACTTC
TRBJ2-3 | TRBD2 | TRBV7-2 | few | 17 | CASSLIPSGASTDTQYF | TGTGCCAGCAGCTTAATTCCTAGCGGGGCTAGCACAGATACGCAGTATTTT
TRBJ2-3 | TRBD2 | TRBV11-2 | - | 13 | CASSPLSGATQYF | TGTGCCAGCAGCCCGCTTAGCGGGGCTACGCAGTATTTT
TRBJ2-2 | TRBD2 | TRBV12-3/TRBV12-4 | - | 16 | CASSRLAGGLSGELFF | TGTGCCAGCTCCAGACTAGCGGGGGGGCTATCCGGGGAGCTGTTTTTT
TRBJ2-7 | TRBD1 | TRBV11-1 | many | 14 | CASRTDREPYEQYF | TGTGCCAGCAGAACGGACAGGGAACCCTACGAGCAGTACTTC
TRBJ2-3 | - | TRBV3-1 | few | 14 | CASSQDPRVHTQYF | TGTGCCAGCAGCCAAGATCCGAGAGTGCATACGCAGTATTTT
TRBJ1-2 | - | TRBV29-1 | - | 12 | CSGRELNYGYTF | TGCAGCGGCAGGGAGCTGAACTATGGCTACACCTTC
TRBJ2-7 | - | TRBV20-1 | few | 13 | CSARPAGIYEQYF | TGCAGTGCCAGACCAGCGGGCATCTACGAGCAGTACTTC
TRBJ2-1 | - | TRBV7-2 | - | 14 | CASSLTARGGEQFF | TGTGCCAGCAGCCTTACCGCTAGGGGAGGTGAGCAGTTCTTC
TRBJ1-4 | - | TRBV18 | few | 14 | CASSGSVTNEKLFF | TGTGCCAGCTCCGGGTCCGTAACTAATGAAAAACTGTTTTTT
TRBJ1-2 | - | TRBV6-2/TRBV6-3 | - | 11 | CATTGQLGYTF | TGTGCCACCACCGGACAATTGGGCTACACCTTC
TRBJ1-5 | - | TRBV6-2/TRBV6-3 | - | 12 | CASSFWNQPQHF | TGTGCCAGCAGTTTCTGGAATCAGCCCCAGCATTTT
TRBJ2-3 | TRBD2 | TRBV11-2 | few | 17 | CASSPNPSGGAVDTQYF | TGTGCCAGCAGCCCCAACCCCAGCGGGGGGGCGGTAGATACGCAGTATTTT
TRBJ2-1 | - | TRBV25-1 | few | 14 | CASGSGSLYNEQFF | TGTGCCAGCGGTTCCGGGTCCCTCTACAATGAGCAGTTCTTC
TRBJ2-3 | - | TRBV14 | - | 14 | CASSPNVGLDTQYF | TGTGCCAGCAGCCCGAACGTGGGGTTAGATACGCAGTATTTT
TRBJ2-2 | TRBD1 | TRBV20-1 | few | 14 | CSATTGAGTGELFF | TGCAGTGCCACGACAGGGGCGGGCACCGGGGAGCTGTTTTTT
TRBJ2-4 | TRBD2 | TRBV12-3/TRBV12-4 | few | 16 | CASREVAGGALNIQYF | TGTGCCAGCAGAGAAGTAGCGGGAGGGGCGCTAAACATTCAGTACTTC
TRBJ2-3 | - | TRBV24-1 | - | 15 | CATSDHGTGTDTQYF | TGTGCCACCAGTGATCACGGGACGGGCACAGATACGCAGTATTTT
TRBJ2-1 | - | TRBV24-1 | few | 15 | CATSDRNRDYNEQFF | TGTGCCACCAGTGACAGGAACAGGGATTACAATGAGCAGTTCTTC
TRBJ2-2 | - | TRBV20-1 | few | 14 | CSAAGILNTGELFF | TGCAGTGCAGCCGGGATCTTGAACACCGGGGAGCTGTTTTTT
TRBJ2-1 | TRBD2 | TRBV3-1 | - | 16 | CASNKNGTSDYNEQFF | TGTGCCAGCAACAAAAACGGGACTAGCGACTACAATGAGCAGTTCTTC
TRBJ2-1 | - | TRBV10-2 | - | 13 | CASSSRLNNEQFF | TGCGCCAGCAGTTCTAGACTTAACAATGAGCAGTTCTTC
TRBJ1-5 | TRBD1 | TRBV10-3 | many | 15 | CATRDRADGNQPQHF | TGTGCCACTCGGGACAGGGCCGATGGTAATCAGCCCCAGCATTTT
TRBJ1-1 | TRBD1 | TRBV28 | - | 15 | CASSSAGTGGVEAFF | TGTGCCAGCAGTTCCGCCGGGACAGGGGGCGTAGAAGCTTTCTTT